These 29 T cell receptor beta chains were all obtained from the same sample, sequenced in a study of blood T cell repertoires in COVID-19. Data came from immunoSEQ multiplex PCR; TCRdb stores just in-frame clones and leaves some out. The table has about 200,000 clones, around four fifths seen once; the top ten hold 7.5% to 9%. The sequenced material came from peripheral blood. These TCRs come from a woman between 45 and 65 years old with acute or convalescent COVID-19.

This clone was found many times. The V gene is TRBV19, the J gene TRBJ2-3; 12 bases align to TRBD1. CDR1 and CDR2 (germline): LNHDA, SQIVND (reference sequence). J gave up 5 bases and V 5 bases, and 11 bases lay outside the gene matches. This CDR3 spans 17 amino acids. The chain's CDR3 is CASSPKPGQGAGDTQYF. CDR3 sequence (DNA): TGTGCCAGTAGTCCGAAACCGGGACAGGGGGCTGGAGATACGCAGTATTTT.

The rearrangement uses TRBV3-1 (or the pseudogene TRBV3-2) and TRBJ2-6; a weak D match, TRBD1 (6 bases). Between the trimmed V and J ends, which lost 4 bases and 0 bases, there was a span of 13 bases. The CDR3 sequence is 17 residues long. The germline V gene has CDR1 LGHDT and CDR2 YNNKEL (reference sequence). CDR3 in DNA: TGTGCCAGCAGCCGGACAGTTCCAAACTCTGGGGCCAACGTCCTGACTTTC. Its protein is CASSRTVPNSGANVLTF.

The chain carries TRBV5-1 and TRBJ2-1; 11 bases align to TRBD2. V was clipped by 4 bases and J by 3 bases; unmatched bases: 3. The CDR3 is 15 amino acids. Germline V gene data show CDR1 as SGHRS and CDR2 as YFSETQ. The CDR3: CASSEGTSGYNEQFF. In DNA form, the CDR3 reads TGCGCCAGCAGCGAGGGGACTAGCGGCTACAATGAGCAGTTCTTC.

The chain joins TRBV28 to TRBJ1-2; tentative D call: TRBD1 (5 bases). The V end was cut by 7 bases, the J end by 8 bases, with 20 bases between. The V gene's germline CDR1 is MDHEN and CDR2 SYDVKM. The CDR3 spans 14 residues. The CDR3 loop is CASIRGSLPGGYTF. The CDR3 DNA follows: TGTGCCAGCATTAGGGGCAGCCTCCCAGGAGGCTACACCTTC.

The table lists this clone with many counts. Written as DNA, the CDR3 is TGCGCCAGCAGCTTGGGGGACTACTCTGGAAACACCATATATTTT. Translated: CASSLGDYSGNTIYF. The chain combines TRBV5-1 with TRBJ1-3, with D perhaps TRBD1 (5 bases). The CDR3 loop spans 15 amino acids. From germline, CDR1 is SGHRS and CDR2 YFSETQ. Trimming stripped 0 bases from V and 0 bases from J, with 7 bases between.

The count of this clone is one. The rearrangement joins TRBV6-5 to TRBJ1-1, with D tentatively TRBD1 (5 bases). V was pared by 6 bases and J by 0 bases, with 11 bases between. There are 14 residues in the CDR3. CDR1 and CDR2 from the germline V gene are MNHEY and SVGAGI. CDR3: CASRQRQMNTEAFF. The CDR3 nucleotides are TGTGCCAGCAGGCAACGACAGATGAACACTGAAGCTTTCTTT.

V gene TRBV27 combines with J gene TRBJ2-3; 12 bases are a match to TRBD2. Germline V CDR1 and CDR2: MNHEY, SMNVEV (reference sequence). Trimming cost V 2 bases and J 6 bases; bases outside gene matches: 12. The CDR3 covers 18 residues. The CDR3 here is CASSLRALAGGPGDTQYF. For the CDR3, the DNA is TGTGCCAGCAGTTTACGAGCCCTAGCGGGAGGGCCCGGGGATACGCAGTATTTT.

This CDR3 reads CASSAYRDRAYEQYF. In DNA form, the CDR3 reads TGTGCCAGCAGCGCATACCGGGACAGGGCCTACGAGCAGTACTTC. The chain joins TRBV28 to TRBJ2-7; the match to TRBD1 covers 9 bases. V lost 6 bases, J lost 2 bases, and 8 bases stayed unmatched. Germline lookup yields CDR1 MDHEN and CDR2 SYDVKM. The CDR3 consists of 15 residues. Drawing the rest from reference TRBV28 and TRBJ2-7, the complete variable domain is DVKVTQSSRYLVKRTGEKVFLECVQDMDHENMFWYRQDPGLGLRLIYFSYDVKMKEKGDIPEGYSVSREKKERFSLILESASTNQTSMYLCASSAYRDRAYEQYFGPGTRLTVT.

The J gene is TRBJ1-5, the V gene TRBV7-8; 11 bases align to TRBD1. CDR3 length: 16 residues. Per the germline V gene, CDR1 is SGHVS and CDR2 is FQNEAQ. Unmatched junction bases numbered 10, after V lost 5 bases and J lost 7 bases. CDR3 DNA sequence: TGTGCCAGCAGCCAACAGGACAGGGGGCGCGGACAGCCCCAGCATTTT. This gives the protein CASSQQDRGRGQPQHF.

The rearrangement uses TRBV6-5 and TRBJ2-2; a possible D gene is TRBD1 (5 bases). This CDR3 has 13 residues. V gave up 5 bases and J gave up 5 bases, with 9 bases separating them. Per the germline V gene, CDR1 is MNHEY and CDR2 is SVGAGI. CDR3 bases: TGTGCCAGCAGTCCAGGGATGACCGGGGAGCTGTTTTTT. Translated, it gives CASSPGMTGELFF.

This chain links TRBV19 with TRBJ2-4; 9 bases map to TRBD1. This CDR3 has 16 residues. Germline CDR1 and CDR2: LNHDA and SQIVND (reference sequence). The junction had 6 bases not matched to a gene; V was cut back by 4 bases and J by 2 bases. The CDR3 nucleotides are TGTGCCAGTAGTACGGGACAGGGAATCCCCAAAAACATTCAGTACTTC. Amino acids: CASSTGQGIPKNIQYF.

The genes are TRBV19 and TRBJ1-2; perhaps TRBD1 as D (6 bases). The CDR3 is 16 residues long. Germline V gives CDR1 LNHDA, CDR2 SQIVND (reference sequence). V gave up 6 bases and J gave up 0 bases, with 17 bases separating them. The CDR3, as DNA: TGTGCCAGTAGCACAGACCGGGACACCTCTAACTATGGCTACACCTTC. This sequence encodes CASSTDRDTSNYGYTF.

The genes are TRBV5-4 and TRBJ1-2; the D gene is possibly TRBD1 (5 bases). Trimming stripped 3 bases from V and 5 bases from J, with 11 bases between. This CDR3 is built from 13 residues. From germline, CDR1 is SGHNT and CDR2 YYREEE (reference sequence). DNA for the CDR3: TGTGCCAGCAGCTCCAGGGACTCTTATGGCTACACCTTC. The encoded protein is CASSSRDSYGYTF.

The chain is built from TRBV5-1 and TRBJ2-3, with a tentative D call TRBD2 (6 bases). Germline values: CDR1 SGHRS, CDR2 YFSETQ. V shed 4 bases and J shed 6 bases, with 15 bases lying between them. The CDR3 contains 14 residues. The CDR3 nucleotides are TGCGCCAGCAGCCCCGGGACTGCTCGGGATACGCAGTATTTT. Translated: CASSPGTARDTQYF.

The rearrangement uses TRBV5-4 and TRBJ1-4; D is possibly TRBD1 (5 bases). Germline assignment: CDR1 SGHNT and CDR2 YYREEE (reference sequence). The CDR3 covers 15 residues. The germline V and J ends were trimmed by 0 bases and 5 bases, with 11 bases remaining between them. CDR3 region: CASSLATAVNEKLFF. In DNA form, the CDR3 reads TGTGCCAGCAGCTTGGCGACAGCCGTAAATGAAAAACTGTTTTTT.

The rearrangement uses TRBV5-8 and TRBJ2-2, with D possibly TRBD2 on 6 matching bases. From germline, CDR1 is SGHTS and CDR2 YDEGEE. V was cut by 3 bases and J by 1 base, with 16 bases left in between. CDR3 size: 17 residues. The CDR3 region has the DNA TGTGCCAGCAGCTCGGGACTGACTAAGCTGAACACCGGGGAGCTGTTTTTT. It translates to CASSSGLTKLNTGELFF.

This chain joins TRBV2 and TRBJ2-1, with 8 bases that match TRBD1. Germline V lookup: CDR1 SNHLY, CDR2 FYNNEI. The CDR3 runs to 14 residues. With V trimmed by 8 bases and J by 0 bases, 3 bases remained unmatched. CDR3 loop: CASWTGPSYNEQFF. The DNA for the CDR3 is TGTGCCAGCTGGACAGGGCCCTCCTACAATGAGCAGTTCTTC.

In its sample, this clone was seen a few times. The V and J genes are TRBV28 and TRBJ2-5, with 7 bases fitting TRBD1. The J segment lost 4 bases and the V segment lost 6 bases, leaving 8 bases of the junction unmatched. Germline V gene sequence: CDR1 MDHEN, CDR2 SYDVKM. CDR3 length: 14 residues. The CDR3 region has the DNA TGTGCCAGCAGCCCCCTCAGGGGGTCAGAGACCCAGTACTTC. This gives the protein CASSPLRGSETQYF.

This rearrangement joins TRBV27 to TRBJ2-2; a possible D gene is TRBD1 (5 bases). The length of the CDR3 is 16 residues. V was clipped by 6 bases and J by 5 bases, with 19 bases between them. Germline V lookup: CDR1 MNHEY, CDR2 SMNVEV (reference sequence). The CDR3 loop is CASSVSVATGTGELFF. As DNA, the CDR3 is TGTGCCAGCAGCGTGAGTGTAGCAACAGGTACCGGGGAGCTGTTTTTT.

This clone was seen just once. J is TRBJ2-3 and V is TRBV2; a possible D gene is TRBD1 (6 bases). Germline lookup yields CDR1 SNHLY and CDR2 FYNNEI. This CDR3 has 15 amino acids. V shed 2 bases and J shed 10 bases, with 19 bases lying between them. The CDR3 here is CASSEIGGQIGSQYF. The CDR3 coding sequence is TGTGCCAGCAGTGAAATTGGGGGCCAGATAGGTTCGCAGTATTTT.

The rearrangement links TRBV19 to TRBJ2-2; 10 nucleotides align to TRBD1. Germline CDR1 and CDR2: LNHDA and SQIVND (reference sequence). This CDR3 spans 17 amino acids. J lost 7 bases, V lost 2 bases, and 10 bases had no gene match. The CDR3 reads CASSIIGTGDSDGELFF. The CDR3 bases are TGTGCCAGTAGTATAATCGGGACAGGGGATTCGGACGGGGAGCTGTTTTTT.

V gene TRBV5-6 combines with J gene TRBJ1-2; a possible D gene is TRBD1 (5 bases). Germline lookup yields CDR1 SGHDT and CDR2 YYEEEE. V was shortened by 0 bases and J by 4 bases, with 10 bases between the two germline ends. There are 14 residues in the CDR3. The CDR3 DNA reads TGTGCCAGCAGCTTGGCCAGGGCACCCTATGGCTACACCTTC. As protein: CASSLARAPYGYTF.

V usage is TRBV4-1 and J usage is TRBJ2-7; D perhaps matches TRBD1 (5 bases). Germline-derived CDR1 and CDR2 are MGHRA and YSYEKL. CDR3 length: 14 residues. V lost 3 bases, J lost 1 base, and 10 bases lay in between. This chain's CDR3 is CASSHETGSYEQYF. In DNA form, the CDR3 reads TGCGCCAGCAGCCATGAAACAGGATCCTACGAGCAGTACTTC.

Turning to this clone: Other nucleotide sequences from this sample produce the same CDR3. This chain uses TRBV20-1 with TRBJ2-1; D remains unclear. Germline-derived CDR1 and CDR2 are DFQATT and SNEGSKA (reference sequence). V shed 3 bases and J shed 3 bases, with 3 bases lying between them. CDR3 size: 11 residues. DNA for the CDR3: TGCAGTGCTAGCCTCTACAATGAGCAGTTCTTC. Protein: CSASLYNEQFF.

V gene TRBV5-1 combines with J gene TRBJ2-7, with a tentative D call TRBD2 (5 bases). CDR3 length equals 13 residues. Trimming left V 0 bases short and J 6 bases short, with 10 bases between. Germline CDR1 and CDR2: SGHRS and YFSETQ. The CDR3 protein is CASSLAGLSEQYF. In nucleotides, the CDR3 is TGCGCCAGCAGCTTGGCAGGACTGAGCGAGCAGTACTTC.

This chain links TRBV3-1 (or the pseudogene TRBV3-2) with TRBJ2-2; 7 nucleotides agree with TRBD2. J was trimmed by 2 bases and V by 4 bases; bases with no gene match: 10. Germline-derived CDR1 and CDR2 are LGHDT and YNNKEL (reference sequence). This CDR3 is 17 amino acids long. The DNA for the CDR3 is TGTGCCAGCAGCCGAATTACCGGGACTACCAACACCGGGGAGCTGTTTTTT. This translates into CASSRITGTTNTGELFF.

V gene TRBV7-9 combines with J gene TRBJ1-2; tentatively, D is TRBD1 (6 bases). This CDR3 spans 14 amino acids. From germline, CDR1 is SEHNR and CDR2 FQNEAQ (reference sequence). V lost 3 bases and J 6 bases, leaving 14 bases between the germline ends. CDR3 sequence: CASSFFRGENGYTF. Here the CDR3 DNA reads TGTGCCAGCAGCTTCTTCAGGGGAGAGAATGGCTACACCTTC.

V and J are TRBV2 and TRBJ2-3; D gene uncertain. The CDR3 loop spans 14 amino acids. The germline V gene encodes CDR1 SNHLY and CDR2 FYNNEI. With 8 bases removed from V and 0 bases from J, the gap between germline ends came to 12 bases. Here the CDR3 DNA reads TGTGCCAGCCGCTATGATTATAGCACAGATACGCAGTATTTT. As protein: CASRYDYSTDTQYF.

The chain is built from TRBV10-1 and TRBJ2-7; 8 positions match TRBD2. Germline V gives CDR1 WNHNN, CDR2 SYGVQD (reference sequence). The CDR3 has 16 amino acids. V gave up 0 bases and J gave up 1 base; unmatched junction bases: 5. The CDR3 DNA is TGCGCCAGCAGTGAGTCGGGAGCTAGCGGGTCCTACGAGCAGTACTTC. Its protein is CASSESGASGSYEQYF.